The 28 T cell receptor beta chains below were found in one sample sequenced in a study of post-analysis software for immune sequencing data. Regarding the study as a whole: Higher frequency in patients than in controls was seen for roughly five TRBV segments, with TRBV5-6, TRBV5-1 and TRBV20-1 among them.

Their recognized antigens are unknown. Unique molecular identifiers were carried by the TCR beta cDNA libraries. TCRdb fed the PCR reads into MiXCR, producing one record per CDR3 protein. The sample holds hundreds of thousands of distinct CDR3 sequences, about 27% seen once. The sequencing sample was made of blood. All receptors derive from a girl aged 5-17 years with multiple sclerosis.

This clonotype has at least ten counts. This sequence joins TRBV7-2 and TRBJ2-6; 7 bases match TRBD2. This CDR3 is 17 amino acids long. Germline CDR1 is SGHTA and CDR2 is FQGNSA. With 0 bases clipped from V and 2 bases from J, the junction kept 4 bases outside the gene matches. Written as DNA, the CDR3 is TGTGCCAGCAGCTTAGCTTTGCGGGGGACTGGGGCCAACGTCCTGACTTTC. This sequence encodes CASSLALRGTGANVLTF.

The chain links TRBV5-1 to TRBJ2-3, with 8 bases fitting TRBD2. This CDR3 has 18 residues. The germline V gene encodes CDR1 SGHRS and CDR2 YFSETQ. Germline trimming cut 0 bases from V and 2 bases from J; bases unmatched to any gene: 11. The CDR3 coding sequence is TGCGCCAGCAGCTTGGATCCGACGTCGGGGGGGTCCACAGATACGCAGTATTTT. It translates to CASSLDPTSGGSTDTQYF.

The genes are TRBV29-1 and TRBJ1-5; 9 nucleotides line up with TRBD1. The trim removed 4 bases at V and 2 bases at J, leaving 3 bases unmatched. Germline V gene lookup returns CDR1 SQVTM and CDR2 ANQGSEA. The CDR3 contains 14 residues. The CDR3 sequence is CSVVTGGGNQPQHF. Written as DNA, the CDR3 is TGCAGCGTTGTGACAGGGGGAGGCAATCAGCCCCAGCATTTT.

This clonotype has a handful of counts. V is TRBV12-3 or TRBV12-4 and J is TRBJ2-7; D ambiguous. This CDR3 contains 15 residues. Between the trimmed V and J ends, which lost 7 bases and 0 bases, there was a span of 16 bases. The CDR3 sequence is CASTEHHTSSYEQYF. CDR3 nucleotide sequence: TGTGCCAGCACCGAGCACCATACAAGCTCCTACGAGCAGTACTTC.

This chain connects TRBV6-5 to TRBJ1-2, with 9 bases that match TRBD1. The CDR3 is made up of 15 amino acids. Germline V gene sequence: CDR1 MNHEY, CDR2 SVGAGI. J lost 6 bases, V lost 6 bases, and 11 bases had no gene match. The CDR3 is CASSRPGQGVHGYTF. In DNA form, the CDR3 reads TGTGCCAGCAGCCGACCGGGACAGGGAGTCCATGGCTACACCTTC.

Points on this clonotype: Sequence at one end of the junction differs from germline and may be a read error. The V and J genes are TRBV24-1 and TRBJ2-7, with TRBD1 as a possible D gene (6 bases). The germline CDR1 and CDR2 sequences are KGHDR and SFDVKD. The CDR3 is made up of 14 amino acids. The CDR3 DNA sequence: TGTGGCACCAGTGCCTCCCATGGGGGCAGCGAGCAGTACTTC. As protein: CGTSASHGGSEQYF.

The rearrangement joins TRBV6-2 or TRBV6-3 to TRBJ2-1; no reliable D call. Germline lookup yields CDR1 MNHEY and CDR2 SVGEGT. The CDR3 is made up of 11 amino acids. V lost 7 bases to trimming and J lost 8 bases, with 9 bases between them. CDR3: CASTHNYEQFF. In DNA, the CDR3 is TGTGCCAGCACCCATAACTATGAGCAGTTCTTC.

The rearrangement links TRBV12-3 or TRBV12-4 to TRBJ1-2; unclear D gene. V dropped 5 bases and J dropped 4 bases, with 20 bases sitting between them. This CDR3 comprises 16 residues. The CDR3 reads CASSPAVGPSSYGYTF. In DNA, the CDR3 is TGTGCCAGCAGTCCTGCTGTAGGCCCGTCCTCCTATGGCTACACCTTC.

The V and J genes are TRBV12-3 or TRBV12-4 and TRBJ1-1; no definite D call. CDR3 length: 14 amino acids. Trimming took 7 bases from V and 5 from J, leaving 17 bases between them. In DNA form, the CDR3 reads TGTGCCAGCATCATGGCCGCGGGAACTACTGAAGCTTTCTTT. Its translation is CASIMAAGTTEAFF.

The V gene is TRBV6-6, the J gene TRBJ2-3; no definite D call. Germline loops: CDR1 MNHNY, CDR2 SVGAGI (reference sequence). The length of the CDR3 is 17 residues. V was clipped by 0 bases and J by 2 bases, with 15 bases between them. This CDR3 is CASSYSRSVRVTDTQYF. CDR3 coding DNA: TGTGCCAGCAGTTACTCGAGAAGCGTCCGGGTCACAGATACGCAGTATTTT.

The CDR3, as DNA: TGCAGTGCTAGAGATCCGGACAGGGGGGGCTCTGGGGCCAACGTCCTGACTTTC. Protein product: CSARDPDRGGSGANVLTF. This rearrangement joins TRBV20-1 to TRBJ2-6, with 10 nucleotides matching TRBD1. The CDR3 runs to 18 residues. Losses at the gene ends were 0 bases for V and 0 bases for J; bases not matched to a gene: 5. From germline, CDR1 is DFQATT and CDR2 SNEGSKA (reference sequence).

This clonotype has more than one count but fewer than ten. The rearrangement uses TRBV27 and TRBJ2-1; 12 bases are shared with TRBD2. With V trimmed by 6 bases and J by 12 bases, 15 bases remained unmatched. CDR1 MNHEY and CDR2 SMNVEV come from the germline V gene (reference sequence). The CDR3 is 16 residues long. The CDR3: CASRPTGTSGPLGQFF. The DNA for the CDR3 is TGTGCCAGCAGACCAACCGGGACTAGCGGGCCATTAGGGCAGTTCTTC.

V gene TRBV10-3 combines with J gene TRBJ2-1; TRBD2 agrees at 14 bases. J gave up 4 bases and V 5 bases, and 4 bases lay outside the gene matches. The CDR3 extends over 16 amino acids. Germline loops: CDR1 ENHRY, CDR2 SYGVKD. CDR3: CAISPGLAGVYNEQFF. The CDR3 DNA follows: TGTGCCATCAGTCCGGGACTAGCGGGGGTGTACAATGAGCAGTTCTTC.

V gene TRBV7-8 combines with J gene TRBJ1-1; 10 nucleotides line up with TRBD1. V lost 1 base, J lost 1 base, and 9 bases stayed unmatched. This CDR3 is built from 18 residues. CDR1 is SGHVS, CDR2 FQNEAQ, per germline. As DNA, the CDR3 is TGTGCCAGCAGCTTAGTAGTGACAGGGGGCTCTAAGAACACTGAAGCTTTCTTT. It codes for CASSLVVTGGSKNTEAFF. Looking up the rest from reference TRBV7-8 and TRBJ1-1 gives the full variable domain: GAGVSQSPRYKVAKRGQDVALRCDPISGHVSLFWYQQALGQGPEFLTYFQNEAQLDKSGLPSDRFFAERPEGSVSTLKIQRTQQEDSAVYLCASSLVVTGGSKNTEAFFGQGTRLTVV.

To note about this clonotype: It may be a read error: a sequence one base away is much more abundant. V is TRBV29-1 and J is TRBJ2-7; a weak D match, TRBD2 (5 bases). The CDR3 spans 15 residues. CDR1 and CDR2 from the germline V gene are SQVTM and ANQGSEA. V lost 4 bases and J lost 7, with 23 bases in between. CDR3 DNA sequence: TGCAGCGTTGTGTCGGAGGACCGACCCTACAATGAGCAGTACTTC. It encodes CSVVSEDRPYNEQYF.

J is TRBJ2-1 and V is TRBV29-1, with 14 bases fitting TRBD2. The J segment lost 10 bases and the V segment lost 7 bases, leaving 9 bases of the junction unmatched. The CDR3 spans 14 residues. Per the germline V gene, CDR1 is SQVTM and CDR2 is ANQGSEA. The CDR3, as DNA: TGCAGCGCCGGGGGACTAGCGGGAGCACACGAGCAGTTCTTC. Encoded protein: CSAGGLAGAHEQFF.

This clonotype has a handful of counts. The V call is TRBV28, the J call TRBJ2-1; possible D gene TRBD2, 7 bases. The ends were cut back, 7 bases at V and 0 bases at J, with 16 bases in the middle. CDR1 and CDR2 from the germline V gene are MDHEN and SYDVKM. This CDR3 is 16 amino acids long. The CDR3 sequence: CASNLGGGASYNEQFF. CDR3 nucleotides: TGTGCCAGCAACCTAGGAGGGGGGGCCTCCTACAATGAGCAGTTCTTC.

J is TRBJ1-2 and V is TRBV12-3 or TRBV12-4, with D possibly TRBD1 on 6 matching bases. This CDR3 is 14 amino acids long. The V end was cut by 1 base, the J end by 6 bases, with 12 bases between. The chain's CDR3 is CASSLGDRMDGYTF. CDR3 nucleotide sequence: TGTGCCAGCAGTTTAGGCGACAGGATGGATGGCTACACCTTC.

The rearrangement links TRBV6-5 to TRBJ2-5, with unresolved D. Trimming cost V 2 bases and J 1 base, with 11 bases left between them. Germline CDR1 MNHEY, CDR2 SVGAGI. The CDR3 loop spans 15 amino acids. The CDR3 sequence: CASSYTNSRQETQYF. DNA of the CDR3: TGTGCCAGCAGTTACACTAACTCCCGCCAAGAGACCCAGTACTTC.

In its sample, this clonotype was seen a few times. The rearrangement joins TRBV20-1 to TRBJ1-1; D remains ambiguous. The V gene's germline CDR1 is DFQATT and CDR2 SNEGSKA (reference sequence). The CDR3 is 12 residues long. Trimming left V 3 bases short and J 3 bases short, with 8 bases between. CDR3 sequence: CSARTRDTEAFF. Here the CDR3 DNA reads TGCAGTGCTAGGACGAGGGACACTGAAGCTTTCTTT.

This sequence joins TRBV20-1 and TRBJ2-7; 8 positions agree with TRBD2. The CDR3 covers 17 residues. With V trimmed by 4 bases and J by 4 bases, 18 bases remained unmatched. Per germline, CDR1 DFQATT and CDR2 SNEGSKA (reference sequence). This CDR3 is CSATGGLVGDGEYEQYF. CDR3 nucleotide sequence: TGCAGTGCTACGGGGGGGTTGGTGGGCGACGGGGAGTACGAGCAGTACTTC.

This clonotype was found a few times. The V call is TRBV24-1, the J call TRBJ2-1, with TRBD1 as a possible D gene (6 bases). The CDR3 covers 12 residues. The germline gives CDR1 KGHDR, CDR2 SFDVKD. V was trimmed by 10 bases and J by 10 bases, leaving 16 bases between them. In DNA, the CDR3 is TGTGCCACAAAGACAGGCGGGTCCGAGCAGTTCTTC. Translated, it gives CATKTGGSEQFF.

This chain connects TRBV4-3 to TRBJ2-3; 8 positions match TRBD1. This CDR3 contains 16 residues. V lost 0 bases, J lost 1 base, and 3 bases stayed unmatched. Germline lookup yields CDR1 LGHNA and CDR2 YSLEER. CDR3 in DNA: TGCGCCAGCAGCCAAGAAATGGACAGGGGCACAGATACGCAGTATTTT. Amino acids: CASSQEMDRGTDTQYF.

This clonotype was detected a few times. J is TRBJ2-2 and V is TRBV20-1; TRBD2 aligns across 7 bases. After removal of 0 bases from V and 2 bases from J, the junction contained 6 bases not matched to a gene. The germline CDR1 and CDR2 sequences are DFQATT and SNEGSKA (reference sequence). The CDR3 totals 16 residues. For the CDR3, the DNA is TGCAGTGCTAGAGATTTAAGCGGGACTAACACCGGGGAGCTGTTTTTT. It translates to CSARDLSGTNTGELFF.

This clonotype turned up a few times. V gene TRBV27 combines with J gene TRBJ2-1; 11 positions agree with TRBD1. CDR3 length: 15 amino acids. Germline CDR1 and CDR2: MNHEY and SMNVEV (reference sequence). V lost 3 bases, J lost 8 bases, and 6 bases stayed unmatched. CDR3 protein: CASSLDRGLKDEQFF. CDR3 nucleotide sequence: TGTGCCAGCAGTTTGGACAGGGGGCTTAAAGATGAGCAGTTCTTC.

This clonotype has a count of ten or more. The chain combines TRBV28 with TRBJ1-2; TRBD1 matches 8 bases. Losses at the gene ends were 3 bases for V and 7 bases for J; bases not matched to a gene: 7. Germline-derived CDR1 and CDR2 are MDHEN and SYDVKM. The CDR3 consists of 14 residues. In DNA form, the CDR3 reads TGTGCCAGCAGTTTTGAGGACAGGGTCGGTGGCTACACCTTC. Encoded protein: CASSFEDRVGGYTF.

The V and J genes are TRBV4-2 and TRBJ1-4, with 8 positions matching TRBD1. The junction had 11 bases not matched to a gene; V was cut back by 0 bases and J by 8 bases. CDR3 length: 17 amino acids. Germline V lookup: CDR1 LGHNA, CDR2 YNFKEQ. The CDR3, as DNA: TGTGCCAGCAGCCAAGATGTGACGACAGGGGATAGAGAAAAACTGTTTTTT. Its protein product is CASSQDVTTGDREKLFF.

This clonotype was seen at least ten times. This chain joins TRBV12-3 or TRBV12-4 and TRBJ1-2, with TRBD1 as a possible D gene (5 bases). CDR3 length equals 15 residues. The ends were cut back, 6 bases at V and 2 bases at J, with 16 bases in the middle. This CDR3 reads CASRPTGEGNYGYTF. The CDR3 bases are TGTGCCAGCAGGCCCACTGGAGAGGGGAACTATGGCTACACCTTC.